These 15 T cell receptor beta chains share one sample of origin, sequenced in a study of shared clonotypes between healthy human individuals (TCRdb year 2020). The method was the immunoSEQ multiplex PCR assay. TCRdb took over this immuneACCESS table, retaining in-frame rearrangements with V and J assigned. Such tables are incomplete; in checked studies, under half of the missing clones stem from an unresolved V gene, and the remainder is unexplained. In this sample the table shows 2 million to 2.5 million clones, 92% of which occur a single time. The top ten constitute approximately 0.4% of the sample. The sequencing input was naive CD4+ T cells from PBMCs. In the paper's terms, the cell subset or site label means: CD45RA+ positively selected. Receptors originate from a man aged 18-30 years in good health. Some clones in this sample may be carry-over from other donors' samples.

Turning to this clone: The identical CDR3 is also encoded by other nucleotide sequences in the sample. The chain combines TRBV2 with TRBJ2-5; D unresolved. The CDR3 has 10 residues. V lost 7 bases and J 2 bases, leaving 2 bases between the germline ends. Germline V lookup: CDR1 SNHLY, CDR2 FYNNEI. The chain's CDR3 is CASNQETQYF. The CDR3 nucleotides read TGTGCCAGCAATCAAGAGACCCAGTACTTC.

CDR3 residues: CASSPGGQGRNYGYTF. DNA of the CDR3: TGTGCCAGCAGCCCGGGCGGCCAAGGCCGAAACTATGGCTACACCTTC. The rearrangement links TRBV5-4 to TRBJ1-2; no firm D call. The CDR3 consists of 16 residues. Germline lookup yields CDR1 SGHNT and CDR2 YYREEE (reference sequence). Trimming removed 4 bases at V and 2 bases at J, with 18 bases between.

V is TRBV27 and J is TRBJ2-5; D gene ambiguous. CDR1 is MNHEY and CDR2 is SMNVEV in the germline V gene (reference sequence). V was cut by 2 bases and J by 5 bases, with 9 bases left in between. The CDR3 spans 13 residues. CDR3 amino acids: CASSLNLRETQYF. For the CDR3, the DNA is TGTGCCAGCAGTTTAAATCTTCGGGAGACCCAGTACTTC.

CDR3 amino acids: CASKLGQGGQSPLHF. CDR3 sequence (DNA): TGTGCCAGCAAGTTGGGTCAGGGGGGTCAGTCACCCCTCCACTTT. The chain joins TRBV6-5 to TRBJ1-6, with TRBD1 matching over 7 bases. CDR1 is MNHEY, CDR2 SVGAGI, per germline. The CDR3 runs to 15 residues. V lost 7 bases to trimming and J lost 10 bases; unmatched junction nucleotides: 13.

Worth noting for this clone: The sample carries other DNA sequences with the same CDR3. The chain is built from TRBV28 and TRBJ2-5; 10 positions agree with TRBD2. V lost 6 bases and J lost 2; bases outside the gene matches: 3. There are 14 residues in the CDR3. Germline V lookup: CDR1 MDHEN, CDR2 SYDVKM. CDR3 coding DNA: TGTGCCAGCAGCCTAGCGGGAGTTCAAGAGACCCAGTACTTC. This gives the protein CASSLAGVQETQYF.

This chain links TRBV2 with TRBJ2-3; D is unclear. V was shortened by 5 bases and J by 5 bases, with 8 bases between the two germline ends. This CDR3 contains 12 residues. CDR1 is SNHLY, CDR2 FYNNEI, per germline. CDR3 DNA sequence: TGTGCCAGCAGTTTACAGTTAGATACGCAGTATTTT. Protein product: CASSLQLDTQYF.

The chain couples TRBV6-1 to TRBJ1-2, with 8 bases matching TRBD1. The germline gives CDR1 MNHNS, CDR2 SASEGT. J was trimmed by 7 bases and V by 2 bases; bases with no gene match: 15. The CDR3 covers 17 residues. The CDR3 bases are TGTGCCAGCAGTGAAATGAGGATGGGACAGGAGGCAAGTGGCTACACCTTC. This translates into CASSEMRMGQEASGYTF.

The chain combines TRBV5-4 with TRBJ1-2; tentatively, D is TRBD1 (5 bases). The germline gives CDR1 SGHNT, CDR2 YYREEE (reference sequence). CDR3 length equals 16 residues. The V end was cut by 0 bases, the J end by 5 bases, with 17 bases between. The CDR3 DNA reads TGTGCCAGCAGCTTGGCCTCGTCGGGACGATGGTATGGCTACACCTTC. Translated: CASSLASSGRWYGYTF.

The count of this clone is one. The V and J genes are TRBV5-8 and TRBJ1-5; TRBD1 matches 7 bases. V lost 3 bases to trimming and J lost 0 bases; unmatched junction nucleotides: 3. CDR1 and CDR2 (germline): SGHTS, YDEGEE. The CDR3 spans 15 residues. CDR3 amino acids: CASSSRGFSNQPQHF. The CDR3 DNA reads TGTGCCAGCAGCTCCAGGGGGTTTAGCAATCAGCCCCAGCATTTT.

This chain uses TRBV5-1 with TRBJ2-1; 8 nucleotides match TRBD1. The CDR3 spans 15 residues. CDR1 is SGHRS, CDR2 YFSETQ, per germline. The V gene end was trimmed by 7 bases and the J gene end by 5 bases; junction bases not matched to a gene: 11. The CDR3 DNA follows: TGCGCCAGCGGCAAGACAGGGGTATGGGACAATGAGCAGTTCTTC. Translation gives CASGKTGVWDNEQFF.

This clone was counted a single time. The chain carries TRBV5-1 and TRBJ2-7; D gene uncertain. CDR1 is SGHRS, CDR2 YFSETQ, per germline. The CDR3 spans 13 residues. V lost 1 base to trimming and J lost 1 base, with 6 bases between them. The CDR3 reads CASSLPLSYEQYF. DNA for the CDR3: TGCGCCAGCAGCTTGCCGCTGTCCTACGAGCAGTACTTC.

The chain carries TRBV4-2 and TRBJ2-2, with D possibly matching TRBD2 (5 bases). Deletions cut 0 bases from V and 2 bases from J, with 13 bases between. This CDR3 has 17 residues. In germline, CDR1 is LGHNA, CDR2 YNFKEQ. CDR3 region: CASSQDLGGYNTGELFF. For the CDR3, the DNA is TGTGCCAGCAGCCAAGATTTAGGCGGGTACAACACCGGGGAGCTGTTTTTT.

For this clone: Distinct nucleotide sequences in the sample also encode this CDR3. The chain combines TRBV30 with TRBJ1-5; D remains unclear. V lost 0 bases to trimming and J lost 5 bases, with 11 bases between them. Germline V gene sequence: CDR1 GTSNPN, CDR2 SVGIG (reference sequence). The CDR3 contains 14 residues. CDR3 amino acids: CAWSVAGRYQPQHF. The CDR3 coding sequence is TGTGCCTGGAGTGTGGCCGGACGCTATCAGCCCCAGCATTTT.

The chain carries TRBV6-6 and TRBJ2-3; possible D gene TRBD1, 6 bases. Between the trimmed V and J ends, which lost 0 bases and 3 bases, there was a span of 7 bases. CDR3 length: 14 amino acids. The germline V gene has CDR1 MNHNY and CDR2 SVGAGI (reference sequence). CDR3 region: CASSYSGQTDTQYF. The CDR3 coding sequence is TGTGCCAGCAGTTACTCGGGACAAACAGATACGCAGTATTTT.

The genes are TRBV7-9 and TRBJ1-6; D is unclear. Germline lookup yields CDR1 SEHNR and CDR2 FQNEAQ (reference sequence). Between the trimmed V and J ends, which lost 1 base and 9 bases, there was a span of 16 bases. The CDR3 loop spans 16 amino acids. CDR3 in amino acids: CASSLVTPGPRSPLHF. In DNA form, the CDR3 reads TGTGCCAGCAGCTTAGTCACCCCGGGTCCTCGTTCACCCCTCCACTTT.